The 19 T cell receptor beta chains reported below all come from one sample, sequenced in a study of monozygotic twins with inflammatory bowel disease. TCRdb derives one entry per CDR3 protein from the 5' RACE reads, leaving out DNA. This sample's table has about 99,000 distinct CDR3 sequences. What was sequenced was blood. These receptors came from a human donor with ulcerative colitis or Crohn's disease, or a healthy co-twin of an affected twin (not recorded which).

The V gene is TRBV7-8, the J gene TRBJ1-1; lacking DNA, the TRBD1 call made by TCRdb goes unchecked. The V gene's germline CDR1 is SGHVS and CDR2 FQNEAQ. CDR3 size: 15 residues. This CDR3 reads CASSLGAGVNTEAFF. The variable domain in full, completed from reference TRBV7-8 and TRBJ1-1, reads GAGVSQSPRYKVAKRGQDVALRCDPISGHVSLFWYQQALGQGPEFLTYFQNEAQLDKSGLPSDRFFAERPEGSVSTLKIQRTQQEDSAVYLCASSLGAGVNTEAFFGQGTRLTVV.

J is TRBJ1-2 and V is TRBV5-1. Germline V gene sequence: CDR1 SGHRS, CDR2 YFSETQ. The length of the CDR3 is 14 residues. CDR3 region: CASSLARSEDGYTF. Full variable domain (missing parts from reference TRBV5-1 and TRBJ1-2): KAGVTQTPRYLIKTRGQQVTLSCSPISGHRSVSWYQQTPGQGLQFLFEYFSETQRNKGNFPGRFSGRQFSNSRSEMNVSTLELGDSALYLCASSLARSEDGYTFGSGTRLTVV.

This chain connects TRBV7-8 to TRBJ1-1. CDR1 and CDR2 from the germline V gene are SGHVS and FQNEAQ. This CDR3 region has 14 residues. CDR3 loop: CDSSLELRNTEAFF.

The CDR3 here is CASSPGQGIQPQHF. This sequence joins TRBV6-1 and TRBJ1-5; TCRdb calls TRBD1, which cannot be checked without DNA. The CDR3 has 14 amino acids. Germline-derived CDR1 and CDR2 are MNHNS and SASEGT.

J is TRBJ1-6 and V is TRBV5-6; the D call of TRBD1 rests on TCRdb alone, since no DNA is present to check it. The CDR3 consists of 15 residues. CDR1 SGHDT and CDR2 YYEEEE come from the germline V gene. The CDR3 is CASSLSGQRHSPLHF.

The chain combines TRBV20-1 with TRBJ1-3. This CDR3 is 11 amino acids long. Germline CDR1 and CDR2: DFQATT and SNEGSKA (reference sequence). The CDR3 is CSISWGNTIYF.

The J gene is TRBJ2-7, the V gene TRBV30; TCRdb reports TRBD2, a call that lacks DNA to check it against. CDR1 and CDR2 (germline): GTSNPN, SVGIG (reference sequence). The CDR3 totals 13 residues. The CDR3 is CAWNWGLGREQYF.

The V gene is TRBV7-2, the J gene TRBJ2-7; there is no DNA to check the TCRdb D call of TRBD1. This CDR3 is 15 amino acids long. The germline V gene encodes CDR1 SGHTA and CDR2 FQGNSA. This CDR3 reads CASSLAGGPTYEQYF.

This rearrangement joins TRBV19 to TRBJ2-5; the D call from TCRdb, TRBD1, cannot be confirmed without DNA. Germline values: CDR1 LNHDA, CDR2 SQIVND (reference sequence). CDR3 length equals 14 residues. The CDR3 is CASSIWQGYETQYF.

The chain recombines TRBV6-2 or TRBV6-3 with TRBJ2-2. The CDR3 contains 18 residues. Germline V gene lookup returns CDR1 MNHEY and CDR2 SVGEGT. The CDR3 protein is CASSYASSETRSTGELFF.

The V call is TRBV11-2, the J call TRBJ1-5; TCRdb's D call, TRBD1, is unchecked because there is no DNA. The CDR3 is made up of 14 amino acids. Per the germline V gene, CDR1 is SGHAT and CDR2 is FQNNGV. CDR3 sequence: CASSWDREGQPQHF.

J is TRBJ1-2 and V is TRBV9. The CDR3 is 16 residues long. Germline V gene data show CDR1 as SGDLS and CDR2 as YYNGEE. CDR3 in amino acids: CASSVMEAPGIYGYTF.

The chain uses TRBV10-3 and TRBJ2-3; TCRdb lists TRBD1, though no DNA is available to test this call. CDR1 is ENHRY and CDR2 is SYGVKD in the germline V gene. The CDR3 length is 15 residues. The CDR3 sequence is CAISPGQKSTDTQYF.

The CDR3 reads CASSQDLVAGGPDTQYF. This chain links TRBV4-1 with TRBJ2-3; without DNA, the TCRdb call of TRBD2 cannot be checked. The CDR3 contains 17 residues. The germline gives CDR1 MGHRA, CDR2 YSYEKL.

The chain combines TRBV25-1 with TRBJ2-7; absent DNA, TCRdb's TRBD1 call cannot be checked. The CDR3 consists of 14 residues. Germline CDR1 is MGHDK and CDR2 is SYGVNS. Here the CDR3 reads CASSDGAAPYEQYF.

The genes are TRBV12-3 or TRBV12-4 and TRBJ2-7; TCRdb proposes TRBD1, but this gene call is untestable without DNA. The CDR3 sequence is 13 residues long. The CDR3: CASSSPLGYEQYF.

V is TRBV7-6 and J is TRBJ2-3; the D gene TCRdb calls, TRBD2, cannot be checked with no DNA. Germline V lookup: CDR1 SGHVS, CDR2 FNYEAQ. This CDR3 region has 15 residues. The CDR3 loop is CASSQLAGAPDTQYF. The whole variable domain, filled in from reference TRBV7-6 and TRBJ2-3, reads GAGVSQSPRYKVTKRGQDVALRCDPISGHVSLYWYRQALGQGPEFLTYFNYEAQQDKSGLPNDRFSAERPEGSISTLTIQRTEQRDSAMYRCASSQLAGAPDTQYFGPGTRLTVL.

This CDR3 reads CSARDPYTYEQYF. V and J are TRBV20-1 and TRBJ2-7. CDR3 length equals 13 residues. The germline CDR1 and CDR2 sequences are DFQATT and SNEGSKA (reference sequence).

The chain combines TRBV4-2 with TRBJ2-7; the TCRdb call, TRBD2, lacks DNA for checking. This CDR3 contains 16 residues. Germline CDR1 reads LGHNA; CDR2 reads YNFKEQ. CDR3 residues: CASSQVRDSRHREQYF.